This is a list of T cell receptor beta chains from one sample in a study of shared clonotypes between healthy human individuals. The protocol was immunoSEQ multiplex PCR, while the TCRdb copy is restricted to in-frame clones and leaves out a portion. The sample contains around 2.5 million clones, roughly 93% of which appear only once. Sequenced material: naive CD4+ T cells from PBMCs. These receptors originate from a man aged 18 to 35 in good health. Some clones in this sample may be carry-over from other donors' samples. Both conserved end residues are part of each CDR3. Each record gives: J gene, V gene, CDR3 length, clone size, D gene, CDR3 DNA, CDR3 protein. D genes are given only for firm matches. Size tells how often a clone was seen (once, few, many) or the class of an expanded clone, and some rows leave it out.

TRBJ2-5	TRBV7-9	14	.	.	TGTGCCAGCAGCTTCCTGACAGGCCAAGAGACCCAGTACTTC	CASSFLTGQETQYF
TRBJ2-5	TRBV4-1	19	.	TRBD2	TGCGCCAGCAGCCAACCCGGACTAGCGGGAGGGCCAGCTTATGAGACCCAGTACTTC	CASSQPGLAGGPAYETQYF
TRBJ2-2	TRBV5-1	16	.	TRBD1	TGCGCCAGCAGTTTCAGGACAGGGGCGAGCGGCGGGGAGCTGTTTTTT	CASSFRTGASGGELFF
TRBJ1-2	TRBV25-1	12	.	.	TGTGCCAGCAGTGCTGGAAAAGGACGGAGGACCTTC	CASSAGKGRRTF
TRBJ2-2	TRBV27	15	.	.	TGTGCCAGCAGTTTATTACAGGGAATCGCCGGGGAGCTGTTTTTT	CASSLLQGIAGELFF
TRBJ2-7	TRBV9	14	once	TRBD2	TGTGCCAGCAGCGACGGACTAGCGGACTACGAGCAGTACTTC	CASSDGLADYEQYF
TRBJ1-4	TRBV9	15	few	.	TGTGCCAGCAGCATGACACAGGGAGGAGGTGAAAAACTGTTTTTT	CASSMTQGGGEKLFF
TRBJ1-1	TRBV5-1	14	few	TRBD1	TGCGCCAGCAGGCTCGGGACAGTGAACACTGAAGCTTTCTTT	CASRLGTVNTEAFF
TRBJ2-1	TRBV5-6	16	.	.	TGTGCCAGCAGCTTCAGGGGCGGTGGGGGGCTCAATGAGCAGTTCTTC	CASSFRGGGGLNEQFF
TRBJ1-2	TRBV5-1	15	once	TRBD1	TGCGCCAGCAGCTTCTCTGGGGACAGTGACTATGGCTACACCTTC	CASSFSGDSDYGYTF
TRBJ2-7	TRBV7-9	13	.	.	TGTGCCAGCAGCTTAACGAGGGCCTACGAGCAGTACTTC	CASSLTRAYEQYF
TRBJ2-2	TRBV11-3	17	once	TRBD2	TGTGCCAGCAGCAAGGGACTAGCGGGAGGACGCACCGGGGAGCTGTTTTTT	CASSKGLAGGRTGELFF